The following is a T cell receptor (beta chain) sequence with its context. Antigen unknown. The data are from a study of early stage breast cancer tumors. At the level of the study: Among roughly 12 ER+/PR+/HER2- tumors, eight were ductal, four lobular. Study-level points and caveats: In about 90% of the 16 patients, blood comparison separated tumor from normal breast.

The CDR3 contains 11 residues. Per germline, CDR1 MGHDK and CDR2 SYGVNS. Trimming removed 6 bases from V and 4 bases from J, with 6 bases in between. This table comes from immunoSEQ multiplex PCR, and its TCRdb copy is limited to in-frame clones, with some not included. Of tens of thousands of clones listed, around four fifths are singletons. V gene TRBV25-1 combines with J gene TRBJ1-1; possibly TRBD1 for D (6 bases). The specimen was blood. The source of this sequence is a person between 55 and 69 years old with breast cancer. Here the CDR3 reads CASRGGTEAFF. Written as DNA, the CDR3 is TGTGCCAGCAGAGGGGGCACTGAAGCTTTCTTT. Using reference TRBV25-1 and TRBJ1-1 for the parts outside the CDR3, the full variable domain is EADIYQTPRYLVIGTGKKITLECSQTMGHDKMYWYQQDPGMELHLIHYSYGVNSTEKGDLSSESTVSRIRTEHFPLTLESARPSHTSQYLCASRGGTEAFFGQGTRLTVV.